The 10 T cell receptor beta chains below were found in one sample sequenced in a study of T cell clonotyping in hematopoietic cell transplantation. The method was immunoSEQ multiplex PCR; TCRdb's version includes in-frame clones alone and lacks a portion of them. In the table there are approximately 44,000 clones, approximately 81% of which are singletons. The time point here: recipient sample about 28 days before transplant, after cytoreduction. Here the sequenced sample was peripheral blood mononuclear cells, taken before stem cell transplant. The receptors come from a man aged 55-75 years with acute myeloid leukemia. Some clones in this sample may be carry-over from other donors' samples.

The chain employs TRBV14 and TRBJ1-2; no clear D gene. CDR1 is SGHDN and CDR2 is FVKESK in the germline V gene. Deletions cut 7 bases from V and 4 bases from J, with 16 bases between. This CDR3 has 14 amino acids. The CDR3 loop is CASNLGGISYGYTF. CDR3 nucleotide sequence: TGTGCCAGCAACCTAGGAGGGATTTCCTATGGCTACACCTTC.

This clone was observed a single time. This chain connects TRBV19 to TRBJ1-4; D not resolved. This CDR3 is built from 14 residues. Trimming shortened V by 4 bases and J by 3 bases, and 9 bases separated the two germline ends. The germline gives CDR1 LNHDA, CDR2 SQIVND (reference sequence). The CDR3 reads CASSKGRPNEKLFF. Written as DNA, the CDR3 is TGTGCCAGTAGTAAAGGACGGCCTAATGAAAAACTGTTTTTT.

The chain carries TRBV7-2 and TRBJ2-7; TRBD1 aligns across 7 bases. The CDR3 has 17 residues. Germline values: CDR1 SGHTA, CDR2 FQGNSA. The ends lost 5 bases at V and 0 bases at J; junction bases unmatched: 13. The CDR3 nucleotides read TGTGCCAGCAGCAGTCCCCCAGGGGGATTCGGCTCCTACGAGCAGTACTTC. It yields the protein CASSSPPGGFGSYEQYF.

The rearrangement links TRBV7-2 to TRBJ2-5; D remains ambiguous. Germline V gene sequence: CDR1 SGHTA, CDR2 FQGNSA. The CDR3 spans 13 residues. V lost 2 bases and J lost 2, with 6 bases in between. The CDR3 region has the DNA TGTGCCAGCAGCTTAAGCAGGCAAGAGACCCAGTACTTC. This sequence encodes CASSLSRQETQYF.

This clone appeared a few times. This sequence joins TRBV6-5 and TRBJ1-6; D unclear. The CDR3 is made up of 12 amino acids. V shed 6 bases and J shed 14 bases, with 14 bases lying between them. Germline V gives CDR1 MNHEY, CDR2 SVGAGI. The CDR3 DNA sequence: TGTGCCAGCAGCCCTATCCCGTTGTCCCTCCACTTT. Protein sequence: CASSPIPLSLHF.

This chain joins TRBV12-5 and TRBJ2-5, with D tentatively TRBD1 (6 bases). The V end lost 5 bases, the J end lost 5 bases, and 18 bases lay between the germline ends. The CDR3 contains 15 residues. Germline V gene sequence: CDR1 LGHNT, CDR2 FRNRAP. CDR3 sequence: CASGPRADQGETQYF. DNA of the CDR3: TGTGCTAGTGGTCCCAGGGCAGATCAGGGGGAGACCCAGTACTTC.

The gene calls are TRBV25-1 and TRBJ1-1, with D possibly TRBD1 on 5 matching bases. V shed 3 bases and J shed 4 bases, with 18 bases lying between them. The V gene's germline CDR1 is MGHDK and CDR2 SYGVNS. The CDR3 covers 16 residues. The CDR3 nucleotides are TGTGCCAGCAGTGAGGGAAGGGGACGGGGTCGCACTGAAGCTTTCTTT. The encoded protein is CASSEGRGRGRTEAFF.

The V gene is TRBV7-2, the J gene TRBJ1-2; TRBD1 matches 7 bases. Trimming took 5 bases from V and 7 from J; bases not matched to a gene: 4. Germline V gene data show CDR1 as SGHTA and CDR2 as FQGNSA. The CDR3 is 12 residues long. The CDR3 DNA is TGTGCCAGCAGCACCGACAGGGCTGGCTACACCTTC. It specifies CASSTDRAGYTF.

CDR3 sequence (DNA): TGTGCCAGCAGCCAACAGATCTCCGGCACCGGGGAGCTGTTTTTT. Encoded protein: CASSQQISGTGELFF. The chain joins TRBV14 to TRBJ2-2; D remains ambiguous. Germline V gene sequence: CDR1 SGHDN, CDR2 FVKESK. The CDR3 is made up of 15 amino acids. V was pared by 2 bases and J by 4 bases, with 11 bases between.

The V gene is TRBV9, the J gene TRBJ1-6; TRBD1 aligns across 10 bases. J was trimmed by 9 bases and V by 3 bases; bases with no gene match: 6. The CDR3 contains 15 residues. Germline V gene data show CDR1 as SGDLS and CDR2 as YYNGEE. CDR3 sequence (DNA): TGTGCCAGCAGCGCCCAAGGACAGGGGGGTTCACCCCTCCACTTT. Its translation is CASSAQGQGGSPLHF.